Below, 24 T cell receptor beta chains from the same sample are listed, as sequenced in a study of blood T cell repertoires in COVID-19. The assay was immunoSEQ multiplex PCR, and TCRdb's table has in-frame clones only and misses some. The sample holds around 470,000 clones, roughly 88% seen once. Sequencing was performed on PBMCs or T cells enriched from blood (not recorded which). These TCRs come from a man younger than 35 who had recovered from COVID-19.

The rearrangement uses TRBV15 and TRBJ2-1; no definite D call. The CDR3 is 12 amino acids. The germline V gene encodes CDR1 LNHNV and CDR2 YYDKDF (reference sequence). Deletions cut 1 base from V and 5 bases from J, with 3 bases between. This CDR3 is CATSRVNNEQFF. The CDR3 DNA reads TGTGCCACCAGCAGAGTCAACAATGAGCAGTTCTTC.

V usage is TRBV7-2 and J usage is TRBJ2-1, with 11 bases that match TRBD2. Germline V CDR1 and CDR2: SGHTA, FQGNSA. Germline trimming cut 5 bases from V and 3 bases from J; bases unmatched to any gene: 6. This CDR3 spans 16 amino acids. The DNA for the CDR3 is TGTGCCAGCAGCCGGAGGGGGACTAGCGGCTACAATGAGCAGTTCTTC. It codes for CASSRRGTSGYNEQFF.

The V and J genes are TRBV4-1 and TRBJ1-1; a weak D match, TRBD1 (5 bases). The germline gives CDR1 MGHRA, CDR2 YSYEKL. V lost 0 bases and J 0 bases, leaving 11 bases between the germline ends. The CDR3 length is 16 residues. The CDR3 nucleotides read TGCGCCAGCAGCCAAGACGACAGACTCATGAACACTGAAGCTTTCTTT. It specifies CASSQDDRLMNTEAFF.

The J gene is TRBJ1-5, the V gene TRBV6-5; D is unresolved. Germline V gene sequence: CDR1 MNHEY, CDR2 SVGAGI. This CDR3 comprises 13 residues. V gave up 4 bases and J gave up 3 bases, with 7 bases separating them. The CDR3 loop reads CASSLADNQPQHF. CDR3 DNA sequence: TGTGCCAGCAGTTTGGCAGACAATCAGCCCCAGCATTTT.

CDR3 sequence reads: CASSFQGSNEQFF. DNA for the CDR3: TGTGCCAGCAGTTTTCAGGGGAGCAATGAGCAGTTCTTC. The chain recombines TRBV27 with TRBJ2-1, with D maybe TRBD1 (6 bases). The CDR3 extends over 13 amino acids. CDR1 MNHEY and CDR2 SMNVEV come from the germline V gene (reference sequence). V was shortened by 3 bases and J by 6 bases, with 9 bases between the two germline ends.

The rearrangement joins TRBV7-8 to TRBJ1-3; D call uncertain. In germline, CDR1 is SGHVS, CDR2 FQNEAQ. V was clipped by 1 base and J by 2 bases, with 12 bases between them. CDR3 length equals 16 residues. The chain's CDR3 is CASSLGFAGTGNTIYF. The CDR3 coding sequence is TGTGCCAGCAGCTTAGGATTCGCGGGAACTGGAAACACCATATATTTT. The full variable domain, its missing parts supplied by reference TRBV7-8 and TRBJ1-3, is GAGVSQSPRYKVAKRGQDVALRCDPISGHVSLFWYQQALGQGPEFLTYFQNEAQLDKSGLPSDRFFAERPEGSVSTLKIQRTQQEDSAVYLCASSLGFAGTGNTIYFGEGSWLTVV.

This chain joins TRBV9 and TRBJ1-2; 12 bases fit TRBD1. CDR1 and CDR2 (germline): SGDLS, YYNGEE. The CDR3 length is 17 residues. The V segment lost 3 bases and the J segment 5 bases; nucleotides outside the gene matches: 11. The CDR3 coding sequence is TGTGCCAGCAGCGGCCGATTCGGGACAGGGGGCGAATATGGCTACACCTTC. Translating gives CASSGRFGTGGEYGYTF.

This clone was counted only a few times. The CDR3 DNA reads as TGTGCCACACACCGGGACTTTCAAGAGACCCAGTACTTC. This codes for CATHRDFQETQYF. This rearrangement joins TRBV6-5 to TRBJ2-5; TRBD2 is a possible D gene (6 bases). CDR1 is MNHEY, CDR2 SVGAGI, per germline. Trimming removed 10 bases at V and 2 bases at J, with 14 bases between. The CDR3 consists of 13 residues.

This rearrangement joins TRBV5-1 to TRBJ2-7, with a possible D match to TRBD2 (5 bases). CDR3 length: 15 amino acids. Germline V gene lookup returns CDR1 SGHRS and CDR2 YFSETQ. V was shortened by 0 bases and J by 5 bases, with 15 bases between the two germline ends. The DNA for the CDR3 is TGCGCCAGCAGCTTGGCCTTCGGAGGTCGGGACGAGCAGTACTTC. This gives the protein CASSLAFGGRDEQYF.

V gene TRBV9 combines with J gene TRBJ2-1; TRBD2 is a possible D gene (5 bases). The germline V gene has CDR1 SGDLS and CDR2 YYNGEE. The CDR3 extends over 14 amino acids. Trimming took off 0 bases at V and 10 bases at J, with 14 bases between the two ends. CDR3 bases: TGTGCCAGCAGCGTAGGTCCTAGCTTGGCCGAGCAGTTCTTC. Translated: CASSVGPSLAEQFF.

The rearrangement uses TRBV5-1 and TRBJ1-2; TRBD1 matches at 8 bases. V lost 5 bases and J lost 5; bases outside the gene matches: 8. The CDR3 totals 14 residues. CDR1 and CDR2 from the germline V gene are SGHRS and YFSETQ. CDR3 coding DNA: TGCGCCAGCAGTGCGACAGGGGTGGCGTATGGCTACACCTTC. Amino acid sequence: CASSATGVAYGYTF.

The genes are TRBV11-2 and TRBJ2-1, with 11 bases aligning to TRBD2. J gave up 2 bases and V 5 bases, and 8 bases lay outside the gene matches. The CDR3 totals 17 residues. In germline, CDR1 is SGHAT, CDR2 FQNNGV. The CDR3 nucleotides read TGTGCCAGCAGCAAGACCCTAGCGGGAGGACCCTACAATGAGCAGTTCTTC. This codes for CASSKTLAGGPYNEQFF.

This chain connects TRBV28 to TRBJ1-5; D possibly corresponds to TRBD1 (6 bases). The germline V gene encodes CDR1 MDHEN and CDR2 SYDVKM. Trimming left V 1 base short and J 6 bases short, with 10 bases between. The CDR3 has 14 amino acids. CDR3 DNA: TGTGCCAGCAGTTTATTGGGGGCCGTTCAGCCCCAGCATTTT. The encoded protein is CASSLLGAVQPQHF.

The CDR3 coding sequence is TGTGCCAGCAGCTTGGGACACTCTGGGGCCAACGTCCTGACTTTC. This gives the protein CASSLGHSGANVLTF. The rearrangement uses TRBV5-4 and TRBJ2-6; no definite D call. The germline V gene encodes CDR1 SGHNT and CDR2 YYREEE (reference sequence). V was trimmed by 0 bases and J by 0 bases, leaving 4 bases between them. This CDR3 comprises 15 residues.

About this clone itself: The same CDR3 can be traced to other DNA sequences in this sample. This chain's CDR3 is CASSLGGVNEKLFF. The CDR3 DNA sequence: TGCGCCAGCAGCCTAGGGGGAGTTAATGAAAAACTGTTTTTT. The J gene is TRBJ1-4, the V gene TRBV5-1, with D possibly TRBD1 on 6 matching bases. Germline CDR1 and CDR2: SGHRS and YFSETQ. This CDR3 is 14 amino acids long. V was cut by 4 bases and J by 4 bases, with 11 bases left in between.

The V call is TRBV11-2, the J call TRBJ1-5; 9 bases fit TRBD1. This CDR3 contains 16 residues. CDR1 and CDR2 from the germline V gene are SGHAT and FQNNGV. Trimming took 2 bases from V and 3 from J; bases not matched to a gene: 5. The CDR3 sequence is CASSLSGQGNNQPQHF. DNA for the CDR3: TGTGCCAGCAGCTTATCGGGACAGGGTAACAATCAGCCCCAGCATTTT.

CDR3 coding DNA: TGTGCCAGCAGCTTCCTTCCGAGGGCAGGAGAGACCCAGTACTTC. Amino acids: CASSFLPRAGETQYF. The gene calls are TRBV21-1 and TRBJ2-5; TRBD2, the table's D call, lacks a check against the DNA. TRBV21-1 is tagged as a pseudogene. CDR3 length: 15 amino acids.

CDR3 amino acids: CASSAGTSVTSTDTQYF. In DNA, the CDR3 is TGTGCCAGCAGTGCCGGGACTAGCGTTACTAGCACAGATACGCAGTATTTT. The rearrangement joins TRBV6-4 to TRBJ2-3, with 10 positions matching TRBD2. CDR3 size: 17 residues. V gave up 4 bases and J gave up 0 bases; unmatched junction bases: 7. Germline CDR1 reads MRHNA; CDR2 reads SNTAGT.

The chain joins TRBV2 to TRBJ1-4, with 7 positions matching TRBD1. CDR3 length equals 14 residues. Germline-derived CDR1 and CDR2 are SNHLY and FYNNEI. V shed 8 bases, J shed 8 bases, and the junction held 11 bases outside the gene matches. The CDR3 reads CASGGQSLREKLFF. The CDR3 coding sequence is TGTGCCAGCGGGGGACAGAGCTTGCGAGAAAAACTGTTTTTT.

The CDR3 loop is CASTPGVDNSPLHF. The DNA of the CDR3 is TGCGCCAGCACCCCGGGGGTGGATAATTCACCCCTCCACTTT. V usage is TRBV5-1 and J usage is TRBJ1-6, with D perhaps matching TRBD1 (5 bases). This CDR3 region has 14 residues. Per germline, CDR1 SGHRS and CDR2 YFSETQ. Trimming removed 6 bases from V and 5 bases from J, with 12 bases in between.

The chain couples TRBV2 to TRBJ1-2; D ambiguous. The CDR3 runs to 12 residues. Germline values: CDR1 SNHLY, CDR2 FYNNEI. The V end lost 7 bases, the J end lost 9 bases, and 15 bases lay between the germline ends. In DNA, the CDR3 is TGTGCCAGCACCCAGGCCTCAAGGAGCTACACCTTC. Translated: CASTQASRSYTF.

This clone was recorded once. The chain combines TRBV25-1 with TRBJ2-3, with TRBD2 as a possible D gene (6 bases). V was pared by 4 bases and J by 3 bases, with 14 bases between. CDR1 MGHDK and CDR2 SYGVNS come from the germline V gene. The CDR3 covers 15 residues. CDR3 bases: TGTGCCAGCAGTGCCTCGGGACTTCCGACAGATACGCAGTATTTT. Translated, it gives CASSASGLPTDTQYF.

The V gene is TRBV29-1, the J gene TRBJ1-2, with a possible D match to TRBD1 (5 bases). CDR3 length: 13 residues. V was shortened by 7 bases and J by 0 bases, with 12 bases between the two germline ends. Germline V lookup: CDR1 SQVTM, CDR2 ANQGSEA. The CDR3 is CSANDRSNYGYTF. Written as DNA, the CDR3 is TGCAGCGCAAACGACAGATCTAACTATGGCTACACCTTC.

V and J are TRBV2 and TRBJ1-2; 12 bases fit TRBD1. CDR1 is SNHLY, CDR2 FYNNEI, per germline. V shed 5 bases, J shed 4 bases, and the junction held 14 bases outside the gene matches. The CDR3 covers 18 residues. The CDR3 DNA is TGTGCCAGCAGTATTACTTCCGGGACAGGGGGCGCGGGCTATGGCTACACCTTC. Protein product: CASSITSGTGGAGYGYTF.